These 10 T cell receptor beta chains share one sample of origin, sequenced in a study of T cell responses to AZD1222 COVID-19 vaccine. Using immunoSEQ multiplex PCR, the repertoire was profiled, and TCRdb retains in-frame clones only, with some absent. The data hold some 120,000 clones, with about 89% observed a single time. Specimen: peripheral blood, collected on day 0 of MenACWY control vaccination. All receptors derive from an adult in good health.

This clone appeared a single time. This rearrangement joins TRBV25-1 to TRBJ2-7; 8 nucleotides align to TRBD1. J gave up 7 bases and V 3 bases, and 11 bases lay outside the gene matches. The CDR3 loop spans 15 amino acids. CDR1 is MGHDK, CDR2 SYGVNS, per germline. CDR3 loop: CASSDPGQGKREQYF. CDR3 nucleotides: TGTGCCAGCAGTGATCCCGGACAGGGCAAAAGGGAGCAGTACTTC.

V and J are TRBV2 and TRBJ2-3; possibly TRBD2 for D (6 bases). CDR1 and CDR2 from the germline V gene are SNHLY and FYNNEI. CDR3 length: 14 residues. V dropped 5 bases and J dropped 2 bases, with 11 bases sitting between them. CDR3 DNA: TGTGCCAGCAGTCGGGCTAGCGCCACAGATACGCAGTATTTT. It codes for CASSRASATDTQYF.

This clone was picked up one time. Here the CDR3 DNA reads TGCGCCAGCAGCTTGAGTCATGGGGGGGGCGCAGAGACCCAGTACTTC. It is translated as CASSLSHGGGAETQYF. V gene TRBV5-1 combines with J gene TRBJ2-5; maybe TRBD2 (7 bases). V lost 1 base and J lost 4, with 17 bases in between. The CDR3 length is 16 residues. From germline, CDR1 is SGHRS and CDR2 YFSETQ.

The V call is TRBV6-5, the J call TRBJ1-1; the D is unclear. Germline CDR1 reads MNHEY; CDR2 reads SVGAGI. V lost 6 bases and J lost 4, with 12 bases in between. This CDR3 spans 13 amino acids. CDR3 protein: CASSNMVSTEAFF. The CDR3 DNA reads TGTGCCAGCAGCAACATGGTGAGCACTGAAGCTTTCTTT.

V usage is TRBV3-1 (or the pseudogene TRBV3-2) and J usage is TRBJ1-3; perhaps TRBD1 as D (5 bases). V was clipped by 4 bases and J by 7 bases, with 14 bases between them. CDR3 length equals 14 residues. Per the germline V gene, CDR1 is LGHDT and CDR2 is YNNKEL (reference sequence). The DNA for the CDR3 is TGTGCCAGCAGCCCCACGGGACTTGCGAACACCATATATTTT. It yields the protein CASSPTGLANTIYF.

V gene TRBV2 combines with J gene TRBJ1-1; 7 bases are a match to TRBD1. This CDR3 has 11 amino acids. V lost 6 bases and J lost 9; bases outside the gene matches: 4. Germline V gives CDR1 SNHLY, CDR2 FYNNEI. DNA of the CDR3: TGTGCCAGCAGGGAACAGGGGAAAGCTTTCTTT. Amino acids: CASREQGKAFF.

The rearrangement links TRBV11-3 to TRBJ2-7; a weak D match, TRBD1 (6 bases). The CDR3 is 14 residues long. Trimming removed 4 bases at V and 0 bases at J, with 10 bases between. Germline V lookup: CDR1 SGHNT, CDR2 YENEEA. The CDR3 loop is CASSSRDNSYEQYF. CDR3 sequence (DNA): TGTGCCAGCAGCTCCCGGGACAACTCCTACGAGCAGTACTTC.

This chain links TRBV7-2 with TRBJ2-5; TRBD2 matches at 11 bases. Germline-derived CDR1 and CDR2 are SGHTA and FQGNSA. The CDR3 loop spans 14 amino acids. After removal of 5 bases from V and 4 bases from J, the junction contained 3 bases not matched to a gene. This CDR3 is CASSTGTSGETQYF. In nucleotides, the CDR3 is TGTGCCAGCAGCACTGGGACTAGCGGAGAGACCCAGTACTTC.

This clone showed up just a few times. V is TRBV4-1 and J is TRBJ1-1, with 8 positions matching TRBD1. Germline V lookup: CDR1 MGHRA, CDR2 YSYEKL. CDR3 size: 18 residues. The V and J ends lost 4 bases and 2 bases, in that order; junction bases with no gene match: 15. The CDR3 DNA is TGCGCCAGCAGCCTCCGGACAGGGACCGAGAGGAAAAACACTGAAGCTTTCTTT. It translates to CASSLRTGTERKNTEAFF.

The V call is TRBV5-1, the J call TRBJ2-5, with D unclear. V lost 2 bases, J lost 5 bases, and 4 bases lay in between. The CDR3 consists of 11 residues. The germline V gene has CDR1 SGHRS and CDR2 YFSETQ. The CDR3, as DNA: TGCGCCAGCAGCTTCAGGGAGACCCAGTACTTC. It specifies CASSFRETQYF.